Listed below are T cell receptor beta chains from one sample, sequenced in a study of T cells in Graves' hyperthyroidism and ophthalmopathy. MiXCR, run by TCRdb on the multiplex PCR reads, gives a single entry per CDR3 protein. The repertoire holds about 610,000 distinct CDR3 sequences, with approximately 15% as singletons. The sequenced sample consisted of blood. Every receptor here comes from a woman in her forties with Graves' ophthalmopathy. Both conserved end residues are part of each CDR3. Each record gives: V gene, D gene, clone size, CDR3 length, J gene, CDR3 DNA, CDR3 protein. The D gene is left open where the match is weak. Rows give clone size only sometimes, using once, few, many, or a class for an expanded clone.

TRBV5-1	.	many	14	TRBJ1-1	TGCGCCAGCTGTTCGGGACTGATGAACACTGAAGCTTTCTTT	CASCSGLMNTEAFF
TRBV6-2/TRBV6-3	.	many	14	TRBJ1-5	TGTGCCAGCAGTTACTTGAACTTAAATCAGCCCCAGCATTTT	CASSYLNLNQPQHF
TRBV12-3/TRBV12-4	.	many	13	TRBJ2-6	TGTGCCAGCAGACAAGGACAGGCCAACGTCCTGACTTTC	CASRQGQANVLTF
TRBV7-2	.	few	14	TRBJ2-7	TGTGCCAGCAGCGCCTACTTAGGCTCCAACGAGCAGTACTTC	CASSAYLGSNEQYF
TRBV6-2/TRBV6-3	.	many	14	TRBJ2-7	TGTGCCAGCAGTTACAAGGCGCCCTTCTACGAGCAGTACTTC	CASSYKAPFYEQYF
TRBV27	TRBD1	once	15	TRBJ1-2	TGTGCCAGCAGTTTATCACAGGGGGCACTTTATGGCTACACCTTC	CASSLSQGALYGYTF
TRBV10-3	.	many	13	TRBJ2-7	TGTGCCATCATGCCCGGAAACCTTGGGGAGCAGTACTTC	CAIMPGNLGEQYF
TRBV20-1	.	many	14	TRBJ2-7	TGCAGTGCTCCCGGACGGCAAATCCGCGACGAGCAGTACTTC	CSAPGRQIRDEQYF
TRBV6-2/TRBV6-3	.	many	15	TRBJ2-7	TGTGCCAGCAGTTACTTAGGACACAACGGGGTCGAGCAGTACTTC	CASSYLGHNGVEQYF
TRBV7-2	.	many	12	TRBJ2-7	TGTGCCAGCAGCGCTCGTACCTACGAGCAGTACTTC	CASSARTYEQYF
TRBV6-2/TRBV6-3	TRBD1	many	16	TRBJ2-7	TGTGCCAGCAGTTTCCGCCGGGACAGGGCCCTCTACGAGCAGTACTTC	CASSFRRDRALYEQYF
TRBV7-2	TRBD2	.	15	TRBJ2-7	TGTGCCAGCAGTGCTGCGGGGGGCAAGTCCTACGAGCAGTACTTC	CASSAAGGKSYEQYF
TRBV6-5	.	many	14	TRBJ2-7	TGTGCCAGCAGTTACGGGCAGGGTGGTTACGAGCAGTACTTC	CASSYGQGGYEQYF
TRBV20-1	TRBD2	.	15	TRBJ2-5	TGCAGTGCTAGACCCCCCGTTCTAGCGGAAGAGACCCAGTACTTC	CSARPPVLAEETQYF
TRBV28	.	.	15	TRBJ2-5	TGTGCCAGCAGTGACCCGGGACGGTACCAAGAGACCCAGTACTTC	CASSDPGRYQETQYF
TRBV6-5	.	.	15	TRBJ2-4	TGTGCCAGCAGTTACTTGGCGCTAGCCAAAAACATTCAGTACTTC	CASSYLALAKNIQYF
TRBV6-2/TRBV6-3	.	few	13	TRBJ1-6	TGTGCCAGCAGTTACTCGAGGGTTGAGGCCCTCCACTTT	CASSYSRVEALHF
TRBV19	.	few	15	TRBJ1-1	TGTGCCAGTACCCGGGGGGTTATCATGAACACTGAAGCTTTCTTT	CASTRGVIMNTEAFF
TRBV12-5	TRBD1	many	15	TRBJ1-3	TGTGCTAGTGGGGCCGGGACAGCCACTGGAAACACCATATATTTT	CASGAGTATGNTIYF
TRBV19	.	many	16	TRBJ2-6	TGTGCCAGTAGTAAAAGCCGTTATCCTGGGGCCAACGTCCTGACTTTC	CASSKSRYPGANVLTF
TRBV28	.	.	16	TRBJ2-7	TGTGCCAGCAGTCTCAAACTCGGGCAGCGTTCCTACGAGCAGTACTTC	CASSLKLGQRSYEQYF
TRBV19	.	many	13	TRBJ2-7	TGTGCCAGTAGTATGGGTCCCACCTACAAGCAGTACTTC	CASSMGPTYKQYF
TRBV6-1	.	many	13	TRBJ1-1	TGTGCCAGCATGAGGGGCGCGAGCACTGAAGCTTTCTTT	CASMRGASTEAFF
TRBV19	.	many	13	TRBJ1-3	TGTGCCAACCTAAGGAGCTCTGGAAACACCATATATTTT	CANLRSSGNTIYF
TRBV6-2/TRBV6-3	TRBD2	many	14	TRBJ2-7	TGTGCCAGCAGGGGACGGGACTACTCCTACGAGCAGTACTTC	CASRGRDYSYEQYF
TRBV7-4	TRBD1	many	15	TRBJ2-7	TGTGCCAGCAGCTCCGACAGGGCCGAACTCTACGAGCAGTACTTC	CASSSDRAELYEQYF
TRBV11-2	.	.	13	TRBJ2-3	TGTGCCAGCAGCTTAGATCTTTCAGGACCACAGTATTTT	CASSLDLSGPQYF
TRBV11-2	.	.	18	TRBJ2-7	TGTGCCAGCACCCTACCCCCTGTGATAGCGAGGAGCTCCTACGAGCAGTACTTC	CASTLPPVIARSSYEQYF
TRBV11-2	.	many	15	TRBJ1-1	TGTGCCAGCAGCTTAGAGCAGGGAAGGTACACTGAAGCTTTCTTT	CASSLEQGRYTEAFF
TRBV28	TRBD1	few	13	TRBJ1-5	TGTGCCAGCAGTAATGACAGGGCGCAGCCCCAGCATTTT	CASSNDRAQPQHF
TRBV12-3/TRBV12-4	TRBD1	many	14	TRBJ1-1	TGTGCCAGCAGCTGGGACAGGGTGAACACTGAAGCTTTCTTT	CASSWDRVNTEAFF
TRBV28	TRBD2	few	16	TRBJ2-2	TGTGCCAGCAGTTCGGTAGGCGCAGCGGGAGCGGGGGAGCTGTTTTTT	CASSSVGAAGAGELFF
TRBV3-1	TRBD2	.	18	TRBJ2-2	TGTGCCAGCAGCCAATCCGTCGCTAGCGGGAGGGCGACCGGGGAGCTGTTTTTT	CASSQSVASGRATGELFF
TRBV5-5	.	many	16	TRBJ1-5	TGTGCCAGCAGCGAATTTCAGGGGCTTGGCAATCAGCCCCAGCATTTT	CASSEFQGLGNQPQHF
TRBV25-1	TRBD1	many	14	TRBJ1-1	TGTGCCAGCAGTGATCGGACAGGGAGAACTGAAGCTTTCTTT	CASSDRTGRTEAFF
TRBV4-3	.	.	14	TRBJ1-1	TGCGCCAGCAGCCAAGGGGCTGGGGAGACTGAAGCTTTCTTT	CASSQGAGETEAFF
TRBV19	TRBD1	many	13	TRBJ1-5	TGTGCCACCATACCGGGACAGGGGCAGCCCCAGCATTTT	CATIPGQGQPQHF
TRBV12-3/TRBV12-4	.	many	13	TRBJ2-7	TGTGCCAGCTCCCTGGGAGCTGAATACGAGCAGTACTTC	CASSLGAEYEQYF
TRBV29-1	TRBD1	.	11	TRBJ2-7	TGCAGCGCAAACAGGGGGCACGAGCATTACTTC	CSANRGHEHYF
TRBV20-1	.	few	13	TRBJ1-1	TGCAGTGCTATTCGACAGTACCAACTTTATCCTTTCTTT	CSAIRQYQLYPFF
TRBV6-2/TRBV6-3	TRBD1	many	14	TRBJ1-5	TGTGCCAGCAGTTATTGGGGGACAGGTTCGCCCCAGCATTTT	CASSYWGTGSPQHF
TRBV12-3/TRBV12-4	TRBD1	.	16	TRBJ2-2	TGTGCCAGCAGTTTAGGGACAGGTCACAGAGCCGGGGAGCTGTTTTTT	CASSLGTGHRAGELFF
TRBV12-3/TRBV12-4	.	many	14	TRBJ2-5	TGTGCCAGCAGCGGGACGCCTCCTAGGGAGACCCAGTACTTC	CASSGTPPRETQYF
TRBV2	.	.	14	TRBJ1-5	TGTGCCAGCAGTGACAGTAATAGCAATCAGCCCCAGCATTTT	CASSDSNSNQPQHF
TRBV6-2/TRBV6-3	TRBD2	.	17	TRBJ2-7	TGTGCCAGCAGCCCGGGACCAGCGGGAGAGGCATCCTACGAGCAGTACTTC	CASSPGPAGEASYEQYF
TRBV29-1	.	many	14	TRBJ2-6	TGCAGCGTTGAGCGAGGGACTGGGGCCAACGTCCTGACTTTC	CSVERGTGANVLTF
TRBV28	TRBD1	many	14	TRBJ2-7	TGTGCCAGCAGGTATGGGACAGGGGGCAACGAGCAGTACTTC	CASRYGTGGNEQYF
TRBV30	TRBD1	many	15	TRBJ1-1	TGTGCCTGGAGTCTACCACAGGGGGTACACACTGAAGCTTTCTTT	CAWSLPQGVHTEAFF
TRBV28	TRBD1	.	14	TRBJ1-6	TGTGCCAGCAGTCCGGGACAGTGGTATTCACCCCTCCACTTT	CASSPGQWYSPLHF